This is a list of T cell receptor beta chains from one sample in a study of OX40 agonist ivuxolimab in advanced cancers. Sequenced by immunoSEQ multiplex PCR; TCRdb stores in-frame clones only, minus some. The table lists tens of thousands of clones, about 90% of them singletons. The sample was CD4+ or CD8+ T cells sorted from blood, taken in a trial of the OX40 agonist ivuxolimab. The source of these receptors is an adult with an advanced solid tumor such as melanoma, head and neck, liver or kidney cancer. CDR3s include the opening cysteine and the closing phenylalanine or tryptophan. D genes are given only for firm matches. A row's size may be missing; if present it is once, few, many or a size class.

d_gene: TRBD1; len: 15; abundance: NA; v_gene: TRBV4-2; j_gene: TRBJ2-1; CDR3aa: CASSQEGRGHDEQFF; CDR3nt: TGTGCCAGCAGCCAAGAGGGCAGGGGGCACGATGAGCAGTTCTTC
d_gene: TRBD1; len: 15; abundance: NA; v_gene: TRBV7-3; j_gene: TRBJ2-1; CDR3aa: CASSSPGQLRNEQFF; CDR3nt: TGTGCCAGCAGCTCTCCGGGACAGTTAAGGAATGAGCAGTTCTTC
d_gene: NA; len: 12; abundance: NA; v_gene: TRBV2; j_gene: TRBJ2-5; CDR3aa: CASTPSPETQYF; CDR3nt: TGTGCCAGCACACCTAGCCCAGAGACCCAGTACTTC
d_gene: NA; len: 16; abundance: NA; v_gene: TRBV7-2; j_gene: TRBJ1-3; CDR3aa: CASSYPGASSGNTIYF; CDR3nt: TGTGCCAGCAGCTACCCGGGTGCTAGCTCTGGAAACACCATATATTTT
d_gene: NA; len: 16; abundance: NA; v_gene: TRBV19; j_gene: TRBJ2-1; CDR3aa: CASRKAGTPVYNEQFF; CDR3nt: TGTGCCAGTAGAAAGGCCGGGACCCCGGTCTACAATGAGCAGTTCTTC
d_gene: TRBD1; len: 12; abundance: NA; v_gene: TRBV6-6; j_gene: TRBJ2-3; CDR3aa: CATRDRVYTQYF; CDR3nt: TGTGCGACCCGGGACAGGGTTTATACGCAGTATTTT
d_gene: TRBD1; len: 14; abundance: NA; v_gene: TRBV5-5; j_gene: TRBJ1-2; CDR3aa: CASSFGTGLGGYTF; CDR3nt: TGTGCCAGCAGCTTCGGGACAGGGCTTGGCGGCTACACCTTC
d_gene: NA; len: 14; abundance: NA; v_gene: TRBV28; j_gene: TRBJ2-2; CDR3aa: CASRVGRNTGELFF; CDR3nt: TGTGCCAGTCGGGTGGGCCGGAACACCGGGGAGCTGTTTTTT
d_gene: NA; len: 13; abundance: NA; v_gene: TRBV5-5; j_gene: TRBJ2-5; CDR3aa: CASFRQAQETQYF; CDR3nt: TGTGCCAGCTTCAGACAGGCCCAAGAGACCCAGTACTTC
d_gene: TRBD2; len: 15; abundance: NA; v_gene: TRBV5-1; j_gene: TRBJ2-2; CDR3aa: CASSSSGSIAGELFF; CDR3nt: TGCGCCAGCAGCTCGAGCGGGAGTATTGCCGGGGAGCTGTTTTTT
d_gene: NA; len: 16; abundance: NA; v_gene: TRBV6-1; j_gene: TRBJ2-1; CDR3aa: CASSESLSRVGNEQFF; CDR3nt: TGTGCCAGCAGTGAATCTTTGAGCAGGGTTGGTAATGAGCAGTTCTTC
d_gene: NA; len: 14; abundance: few; v_gene: TRBV18; j_gene: TRBJ1-2; CDR3aa: CASSPENQGSGYTF; CDR3nt: TGTGCCAGCTCACCGGAGAACCAGGGGTCTGGCTACACCTTC
d_gene: NA; len: 14; abundance: NA; v_gene: TRBV6-5; j_gene: TRBJ1-5; CDR3aa: CASSPYEANQPQHF; CDR3nt: TGTGCCAGCAGCCCGTACGAAGCCAATCAGCCCCAGCATTTT
d_gene: TRBD1; len: 14; abundance: NA; v_gene: TRBV18; j_gene: TRBJ2-7; CDR3aa: CASSPGTGHSEQYF; CDR3nt: TGTGCCAGCTCCCCCGGGACAGGGCATAGCGAGCAGTACTTC
d_gene: NA; len: 14; abundance: NA; v_gene: TRBV7-2; j_gene: TRBJ2-1; CDR3aa: CASSFAGAYNEQFF; CDR3nt: TGTGCCAGCAGCTTCGCAGGGGCCTACAATGAGCAGTTCTTC
d_gene: NA; len: 14; abundance: NA; v_gene: TRBV30; j_gene: TRBJ2-3; CDR3aa: CAWSRGGSTDTQYF; CDR3nt: TGTGCCTGGAGTCGAGGCGGTAGCACAGATACGCAGTATTTT
d_gene: NA; len: 14; abundance: NA; v_gene: TRBV10-2; j_gene: TRBJ2-3; CDR3aa: CASGRQGLTDTQYF; CDR3nt: TGCGCCAGCGGGAGACAGGGACTCACAGATACGCAGTATTTT